The present entry profiles one T cell receptor (beta chain) with its context. V dropped 6 bases and J dropped 0 bases, with 14 bases sitting between them. The CDR3 spans 15 residues. Germline CDR1 reads SQVTM; CDR2 reads ANQGSEA. The study ran its PCR with 60 Vbeta and 13 Jbeta primers. The repertoire was sequenced with immunoSEQ multiplex PCR; TCRdb's copy has only in-frame clones and lacks some. Listed are 45,000 to 55,000 clones; about 6% falls within the top ten. The data are from a study of cytomegalovirus exposure and HLA in healthy donors. Sample: PBMCs. The TCR originated in a male donor in good health and CMV-seropositive. The chain employs TRBV29-1 and TRBJ1-4, with D perhaps matching TRBD1 (6 bases). Here the CDR3 DNA reads TGCAGCGTCTCGGGGGGGGCCGCAACTAATGAAAAACTGTTTTTT. Protein product: CSVSGGAATNEKLFF.